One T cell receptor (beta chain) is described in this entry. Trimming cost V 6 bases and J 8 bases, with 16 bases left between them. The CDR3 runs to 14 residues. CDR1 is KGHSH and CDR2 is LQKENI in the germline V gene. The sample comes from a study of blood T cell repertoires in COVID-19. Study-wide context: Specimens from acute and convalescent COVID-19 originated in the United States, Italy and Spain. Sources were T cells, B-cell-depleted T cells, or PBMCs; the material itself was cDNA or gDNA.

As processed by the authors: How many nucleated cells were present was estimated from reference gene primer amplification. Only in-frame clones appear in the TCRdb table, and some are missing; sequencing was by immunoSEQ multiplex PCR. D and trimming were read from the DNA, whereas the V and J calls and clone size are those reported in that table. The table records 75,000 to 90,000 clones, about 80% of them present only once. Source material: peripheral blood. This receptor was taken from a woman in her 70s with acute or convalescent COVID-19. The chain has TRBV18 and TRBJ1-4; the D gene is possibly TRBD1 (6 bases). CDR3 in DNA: TGTGCCAGCTCGAGGGACAAGGGCCCGGAAAAACTGTTTTTT. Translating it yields CASSRDKGPEKLFF.